This T cell receptor beta chain emerged from a study of blood T cell repertoires in COVID-19. Background on the study: From the United States, Italy and Spain came samples of acute and convalescent COVID-19. T cells, B-cell-depleted T cells, or PBMCs provided the cDNA or gDNA that served as material.

The ends lost 4 bases at V and 4 bases at J; junction bases unmatched: 10. The CDR3 length is 18 residues. Germline values: CDR1 MNHEY, CDR2 SMNVEV (reference sequence). Authors' analysis steps: The assay estimated nucleated cells by amplifying reference gene primers. Assay used: immunoSEQ multiplex PCR; TCRdb lists only in-frame clones, some missing. From that table come the V and J calls and clone size; the DNA was used to work out D and trimming. In the table there are about 220,000 clones, around 80% of which are singletons. Sequencing was performed on peripheral blood. The chain couples TRBV27 to TRBJ2-7; 16 bases line up with TRBD2. This clonotype was sampled from a young man with active or convalescent COVID-19. CDR3: CASSSKPPGLAGGYEQYF. CDR3 nucleotide sequence: TGTGCCAGCAGTTCTAAGCCCCCGGGACTAGCGGGGGGGTACGAGCAGTACTTC.